This TCR beta chain was captured in a study of cytomegalovirus exposure and HLA in healthy donors. Germline CDR1 SGHRS, CDR2 YFSETQ. Trimming removed 2 bases from V and 6 bases from J; junction bases left unmatched: 13. This CDR3 is built from 17 residues. In this sample, this clone turned up once. The PCR used 60 Vbeta and 13 Jbeta primers. Clones were read by immunoSEQ multiplex PCR, and TCRdb kept only the in-frame ones, dropping some. The table shows fewer than 80,000 clones, with 76% occurring only once. The sequencing input was PBMCs. V usage is TRBV5-1 and J usage is TRBJ2-2, with 7 bases matching TRBD2. The TCR originated in a man aged 18 to 30 in good health and CMV-seronegative. CDR3 protein: CASSFEFVGGKSGELFF. In DNA, the CDR3 is TGCGCCAGCAGCTTCGAATTCGTCGGGGGGAAGTCCGGGGAGCTGTTTTTT.